The 4 T cell receptor beta chains reported below all come from one sample, sequenced in a study of post-analysis software for immune sequencing data. Overall study results and limits: The study found TRBV5-6, TRBV5-1 and TRBV20-1 among five or six TRBV segments more frequent in patients than controls.

Unique molecular identifiers were present in the TCR beta cDNA libraries. A single record per CDR3 protein comes from TCRdb applying MiXCR to the PCR reads. Of hundreds of thousands of distinct CDR3 sequences listed, 59% are singletons. The antigens of these receptors remain unknown. The sample comprised blood. The receptors come from a girl aged 2 to 10 with multiple sclerosis.

V gene TRBV29-1 combines with J gene TRBJ2-1; tentative D call: TRBD2 (6 bases). The V end lost 2 bases, the J end lost 2 bases, and 10 bases lay between the germline ends. From germline, CDR1 is SQVTM and CDR2 ANQGSEA. This CDR3 region has 14 residues. The CDR3 DNA reads TGCAGCGTTGAAAAACTAGCTGCCTACAATGAGCAGTTCTTC. The encoded protein is CSVEKLAAYNEQFF.

Turning to this clonotype: A much larger clone differs from this one at a single base, so this may be a read error. The CDR3 here is CSARDIQWEYYEQYF. The DNA of the CDR3 is TGCAGTGCTAGAGATATCCAGTGGGAGTACTACGAGCAGTACTTC. The chain joins TRBV20-1 to TRBJ2-7; TRBD2 is a possible D gene (5 bases). The CDR3 loop spans 15 amino acids. V was trimmed by 0 bases and J by 3 bases, leaving 15 bases between them. Germline loops: CDR1 DFQATT, CDR2 SNEGSKA (reference sequence).

The rearrangement links TRBV6-1 to TRBJ1-5; 7 bases are shared with TRBD1. The length of the CDR3 is 16 residues. The J segment lost 1 base and the V segment lost 2 bases, leaving 5 bases of the junction unmatched. From germline, CDR1 is MNHNS and CDR2 SASEGT. The CDR3 reads CASSEFVTGSNQPQHF. The CDR3 DNA sequence: TGTGCCAGCAGTGAATTCGTGACAGGGAGCAATCAGCCCCAGCATTTT.

The V call is TRBV29-1, the J call TRBJ2-1; 9 positions agree with TRBD1. With 5 bases clipped from V and 6 bases from J, the junction kept 8 bases outside the gene matches. This CDR3 is built from 14 residues. CDR1 and CDR2 (germline): SQVTM, ANQGSEA. CDR3 region: CSVSTGTGFNEQFF. In DNA, the CDR3 is TGCAGCGTTTCCACCGGGACAGGGTTCAATGAGCAGTTCTTC.